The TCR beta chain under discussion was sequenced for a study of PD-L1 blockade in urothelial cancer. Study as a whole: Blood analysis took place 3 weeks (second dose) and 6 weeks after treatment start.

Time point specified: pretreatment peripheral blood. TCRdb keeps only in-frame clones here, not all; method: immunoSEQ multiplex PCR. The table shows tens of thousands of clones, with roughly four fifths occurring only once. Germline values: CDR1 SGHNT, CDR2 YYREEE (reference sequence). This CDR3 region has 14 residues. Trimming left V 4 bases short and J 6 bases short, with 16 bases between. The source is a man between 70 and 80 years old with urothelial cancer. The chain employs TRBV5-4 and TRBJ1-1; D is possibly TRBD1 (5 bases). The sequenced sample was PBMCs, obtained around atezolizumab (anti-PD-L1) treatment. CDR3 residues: CASSGDQGRAEAFF. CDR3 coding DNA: TGTGCCAGCAGCGGCGATCAGGGAAGGGCTGAAGCTTTCTTT. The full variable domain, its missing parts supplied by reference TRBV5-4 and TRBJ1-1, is ETGVTQSPTHLIKTRGQQVTLRCSSQSGHNTVSWYQQALGQGPQFIFQYYREEENGRGNFPPRFSGLQFPNYSSELNVNALELDDSALYLCASSGDQGRAEAFFGQGTRLTVV.